The clone carrying this TCR beta chain was found a few times. The antigen is not known. The data derive from a study of post-analysis software for immune sequencing data. Across the whole study: Some patients lacked subtype; others had relapsing-remitting, secondary progressive or progressive-relapsing disease. Study findings and constraints: Relative to controls, patients had about five TRBV segments at higher frequency, with TRBV5-6, TRBV5-1 and TRBV20-1 among these.

Unique molecular identifiers had been added to the TCR beta cDNA libraries. TCRdb reprocessed the PCR reads with MiXCR, giving one entry per CDR3 protein. Of a few hundred thousand distinct CDR3 sequences in the sample, less than 40% are singletons; the top ten hold 4.5% to 7.5%. The CDR3 has 12 amino acids. The germline V gene has CDR1 SQVTM and CDR2 ANQGSEA. J lost 6 bases, V lost 7 bases, and 7 bases had no gene match. The receptor comes from a girl aged 2-17 years with multiple sclerosis. The chain recombines TRBV29-1 with TRBJ1-2; 8 nucleotides line up with TRBD1. The sequenced sample consisted of blood. The CDR3 is CSANRGGNGYTF. CDR3 DNA: TGCAGCGCAAACAGGGGGGGTAATGGCTACACCTTC.